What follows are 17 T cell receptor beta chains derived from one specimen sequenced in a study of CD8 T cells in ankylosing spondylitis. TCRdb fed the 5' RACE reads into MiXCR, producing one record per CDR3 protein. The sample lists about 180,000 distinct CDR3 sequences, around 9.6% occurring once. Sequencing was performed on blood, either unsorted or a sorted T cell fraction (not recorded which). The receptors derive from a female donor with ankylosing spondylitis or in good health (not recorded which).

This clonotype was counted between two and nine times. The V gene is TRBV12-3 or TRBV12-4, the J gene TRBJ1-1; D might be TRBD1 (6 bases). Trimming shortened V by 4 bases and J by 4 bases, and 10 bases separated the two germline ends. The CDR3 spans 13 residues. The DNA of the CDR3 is TGTGCCAGCAGTTCCATCAGGGGCACTGAAGCTTTCTTT. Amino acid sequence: CASSSIRGTEAFF.

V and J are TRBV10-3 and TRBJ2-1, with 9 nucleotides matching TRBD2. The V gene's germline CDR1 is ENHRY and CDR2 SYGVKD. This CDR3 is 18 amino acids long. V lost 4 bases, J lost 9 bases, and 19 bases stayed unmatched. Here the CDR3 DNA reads TGTGCCATCAGTGTTTTCGCGGCGGGAGGGACGTCCCCCATTGAGCAGTTCTTC. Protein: CAISVFAAGGTSPIEQFF.

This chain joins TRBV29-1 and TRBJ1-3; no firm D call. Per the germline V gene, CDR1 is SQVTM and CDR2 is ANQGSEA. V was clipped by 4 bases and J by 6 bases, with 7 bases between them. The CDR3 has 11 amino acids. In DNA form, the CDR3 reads TGCAGCGTTGCGGACCTAAACACCATATATTTT. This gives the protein CSVADLNTIYF.

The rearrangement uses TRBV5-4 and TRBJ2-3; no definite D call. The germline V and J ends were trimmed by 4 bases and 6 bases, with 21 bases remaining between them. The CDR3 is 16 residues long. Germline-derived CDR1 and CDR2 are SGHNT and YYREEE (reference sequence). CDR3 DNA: TGTGCCAGCAGCCCTACACTCTGGGAAAACACCGATACGCAGTATTTT. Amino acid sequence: CASSPTLWENTDTQYF.

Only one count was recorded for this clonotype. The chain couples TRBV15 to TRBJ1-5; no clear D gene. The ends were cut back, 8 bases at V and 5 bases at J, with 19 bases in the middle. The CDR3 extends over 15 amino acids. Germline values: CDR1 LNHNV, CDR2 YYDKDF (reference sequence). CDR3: CATSRQVIGYQPQHF. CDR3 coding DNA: TGTGCCACCTCAAGGCAGGTTATTGGGTATCAGCCCCAGCATTTT.

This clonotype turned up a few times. The CDR3 reads CATSGGLAGVGETQYF. The DNA for the CDR3 is TGTGCCACCAGCGGGGGACTAGCGGGAGTAGGAGAGACCCAGTACTTC. The chain employs TRBV15 and TRBJ2-5; the match to TRBD2 covers 14 bases. The ends lost 5 bases at V and 4 bases at J; junction bases unmatched: 6. Germline V gene data show CDR1 as LNHNV and CDR2 as YYDKDF (reference sequence). The CDR3 totals 16 residues.

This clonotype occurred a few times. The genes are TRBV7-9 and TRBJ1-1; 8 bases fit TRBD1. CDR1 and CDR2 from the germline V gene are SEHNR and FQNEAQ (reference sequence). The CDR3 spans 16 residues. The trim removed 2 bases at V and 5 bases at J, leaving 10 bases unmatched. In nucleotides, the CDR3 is TGTGCCAGCAGCTTATTCCGAACAGGGGGGCGGACTGAAGCTTTCTTT. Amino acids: CASSLFRTGGRTEAFF.

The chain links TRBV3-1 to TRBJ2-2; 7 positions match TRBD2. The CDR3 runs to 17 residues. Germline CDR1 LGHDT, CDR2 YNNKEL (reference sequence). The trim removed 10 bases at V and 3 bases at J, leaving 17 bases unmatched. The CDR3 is CATCQVAASGYTGELFF. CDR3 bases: TGTGCCACCTGCCAAGTCGCGGCTAGCGGCTACACCGGGGAGCTGTTTTTT.

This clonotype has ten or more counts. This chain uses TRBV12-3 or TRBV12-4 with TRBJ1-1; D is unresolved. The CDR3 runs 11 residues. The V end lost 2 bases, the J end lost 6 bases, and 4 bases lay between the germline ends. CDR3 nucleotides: TGTGCCAGCAGTTTAACCGCTGAAGCTTTCTTT. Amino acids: CASSLTAEAFF.

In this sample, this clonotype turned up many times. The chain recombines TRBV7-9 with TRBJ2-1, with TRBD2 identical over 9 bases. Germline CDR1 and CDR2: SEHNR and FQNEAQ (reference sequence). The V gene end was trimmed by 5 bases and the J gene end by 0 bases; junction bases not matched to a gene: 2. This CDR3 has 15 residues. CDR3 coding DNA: TGTGCCAGCAGCCCGCGGGAGGGCTCCTACAATGAGCAGTTCTTC. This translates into CASSPREGSYNEQFF.

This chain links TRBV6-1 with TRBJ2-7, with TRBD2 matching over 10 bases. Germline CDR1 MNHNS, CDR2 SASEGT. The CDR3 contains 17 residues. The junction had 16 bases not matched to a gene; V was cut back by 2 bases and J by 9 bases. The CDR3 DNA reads TGTGCCAGCAGTGAACGTGAGCGGGAGGGCCGAATGATACTGCAGTACTTC. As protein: CASSEREREGRMILQYF.

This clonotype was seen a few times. The CDR3 nucleotides are TGTGCCAGCAGCTTAGGTACCCTCCGGGTGGTAGATACGCAGTATTTT. Translated, it gives CASSLGTLRVVDTQYF. The V call is TRBV7-3, the J call TRBJ2-3; D is unresolved. CDR1 SGHTA and CDR2 FQGTGA come from the germline V gene. The CDR3 loop spans 16 amino acids. V was pared by 2 bases and J by 5 bases, with 17 bases between.

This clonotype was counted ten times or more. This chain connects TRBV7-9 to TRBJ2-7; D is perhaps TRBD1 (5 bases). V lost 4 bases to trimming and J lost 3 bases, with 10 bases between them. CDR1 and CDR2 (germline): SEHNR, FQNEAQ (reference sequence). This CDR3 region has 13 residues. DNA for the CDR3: TGTGCCAGCAGCTCACTCAGGGTCTACGAGCAGTACTTC. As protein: CASSSLRVYEQYF.

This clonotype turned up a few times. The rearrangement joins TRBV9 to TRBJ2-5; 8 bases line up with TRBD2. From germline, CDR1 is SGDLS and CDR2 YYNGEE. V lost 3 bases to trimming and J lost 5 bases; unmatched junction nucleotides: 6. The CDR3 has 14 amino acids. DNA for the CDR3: TGTGCCAGCAGCGAAACGGGAGGGGAGGAGACCCAGTACTTC. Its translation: CASSETGGEETQYF.

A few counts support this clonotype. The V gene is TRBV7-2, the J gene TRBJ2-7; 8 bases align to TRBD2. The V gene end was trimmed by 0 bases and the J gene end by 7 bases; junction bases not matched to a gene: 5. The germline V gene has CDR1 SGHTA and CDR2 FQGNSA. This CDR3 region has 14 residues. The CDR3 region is CASSLAGTSQEQYF. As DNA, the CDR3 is TGTGCCAGCAGCTTAGCCGGGACTAGTCAAGAGCAGTACTTC.

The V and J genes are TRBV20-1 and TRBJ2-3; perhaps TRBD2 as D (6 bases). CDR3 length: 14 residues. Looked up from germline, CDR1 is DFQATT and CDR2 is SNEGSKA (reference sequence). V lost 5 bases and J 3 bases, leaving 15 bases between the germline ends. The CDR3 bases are TGCAGTGCTGGAGGGTTGCCGACTACAGATACGCAGTATTTT. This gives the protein CSAGGLPTTDTQYF.

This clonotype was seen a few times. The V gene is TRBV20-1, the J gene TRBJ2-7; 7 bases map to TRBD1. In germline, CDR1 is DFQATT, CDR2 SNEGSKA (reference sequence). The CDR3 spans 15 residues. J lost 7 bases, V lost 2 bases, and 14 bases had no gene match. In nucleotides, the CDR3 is TGCAGTGCTAGACCACTAGGGGGCCCCCCGGAGGAGCAGTACTTC. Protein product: CSARPLGGPPEEQYF.